Presented here are 18 T cell receptor beta chains from one specimen sequenced in a study of blood T cells in healthy people across ages. The authors ran a second PCR of about 7 to 11 cycles using a sample-barcoded 5' primer and a J-beta primer mix. TCRdb processed the 5' RACE reads anew with MiXCR; each CDR3 protein has one entry. The sample contains approximately 600,000 distinct CDR3 sequences, roughly 58% of which appear only once. Sequencing was performed on blood. The receptors were gathered from a man between 60 and 75 years old in good health.

This chain uses TRBV10-3 with TRBJ2-1; D might be TRBD1 (6 bases). The CDR3 is 13 residues long. Germline loops: CDR1 ENHRY, CDR2 SYGVKD. Trimming took 7 bases from V and 8 from J, leaving 15 bases between them. CDR3 protein: CAITGGVWDEQFF. The CDR3 nucleotides are TGTGCCATCACTGGGGGCGTATGGGATGAGCAGTTCTTC.

The rearrangement links TRBV10-3 to TRBJ2-7; 11 nucleotides line up with TRBD2. J lost 4 bases, V lost 3 bases, and 5 bases had no gene match. The germline V gene encodes CDR1 ENHRY and CDR2 SYGVKD. There are 15 residues in the CDR3. The DNA of the CDR3 is TGTGCCATCAGTGAAATAGCGGGGGGGATTTACGAGCAGTACTTC. This gives the protein CAISEIAGGIYEQYF.

The chain carries TRBV20-1 and TRBJ2-4; the match to TRBD2 covers 8 bases. The end of the DNA fits TRBJ2-7 better, so the J call may be wrong. The germline V gene encodes CDR1 DFQATT and CDR2 SNEGSKA (reference sequence). The CDR3 totals 13 residues. In DNA form, the CDR3 reads TGCAGTGCTAGTCTAGCGGGTACCTACGAGCAGTACTTC. Its translation is CSASLAGTYEQYF.

Here the CDR3 DNA reads TGTGCCAGCAGTGAAGGGCGGAGATCTTCTAGCACAGATACGCAGTATTTT. Encoded protein: CASSEGRRSSSTDTQYF. The V call is TRBV6-1, the J call TRBJ2-3, with D unresolved. The length of the CDR3 is 17 residues. The germline CDR1 and CDR2 sequences are MNHNS and SASEGT. V was shortened by 1 base and J by 0 bases, with 14 bases between the two germline ends.

V and J are TRBV4-1 and TRBJ2-7; D is possibly TRBD1 or TRBD2 (5 bases each). V dropped 1 base and J dropped 2 bases, with 9 bases sitting between them. CDR1 and CDR2 from the germline V gene are MGHRA and YSYEKL. The CDR3 consists of 14 residues. The CDR3 loop is CASSQGEGTYEQYF. DNA of the CDR3: TGCGCCAGCAGCCAAGGAGAGGGGACCTACGAGCAGTACTTC.

This sequence joins TRBV7-2 and TRBJ2-1; 8 nucleotides agree with TRBD1. From germline, CDR1 is SGHTA and CDR2 FQGNSA. The CDR3 contains 17 residues. J lost 6 bases, V lost 1 base, and 11 bases had no gene match. The CDR3 DNA sequence: TGTGCCAGCAGCTTAGGGGGTGGTCAGGGGGCTATCAATGAGCAGTTCTTC. Protein sequence: CASSLGGGQGAINEQFF.

The chain links TRBV5-1 to TRBJ2-6; the D is unclear. The ends were cut back, 2 bases at V and 2 bases at J, with 5 bases in the middle. The CDR3 loop spans 14 amino acids. Germline V lookup: CDR1 SGHRS, CDR2 YFSETQ. The CDR3 bases are TGCGCCAGCAGCTTAAGGGCTGGGGCCAACGTCCTGACTTTC. This encodes CASSLRAGANVLTF.

This chain links TRBV12-3 or TRBV12-4 with TRBJ1-6; tentative D call: TRBD1 (5 bases). V was pared by 6 bases and J by 8 bases, with 17 bases between. The CDR3 covers 15 residues. The CDR3 DNA is TGTGCCAGCAGCCCTAGAGGGGCTTCGGATTCACCCCTCCACTTT. It yields the protein CASSPRGASDSPLHF.

The chain joins TRBV15 to TRBJ2-2; 8 nucleotides agree with TRBD1. Losses at the gene ends were 5 bases for V and 0 bases for J; bases not matched to a gene: 2. The CDR3 loop spans 15 amino acids. CDR1 is LNHNV, CDR2 YYDKDF, per germline (reference sequence). DNA for the CDR3: TGTGCCACCAGCCTGGACAGGGCGAACACCGGGGAGCTGTTTTTT. It is translated as CATSLDRANTGELFF.

The DNA for the CDR3 is TGCAGTGCTCTTCCCGCGGGGGGGGTTGGTACGCAGTATTTT. This gives the protein CSALPAGGVGTQYF. The chain has TRBV20-1 and TRBJ2-3, with 9 bases lining up with TRBD2. The V gene end was trimmed by 5 bases and the J gene end by 8 bases; junction bases not matched to a gene: 11. Germline CDR1 reads DFQATT; CDR2 reads SNEGSKA (reference sequence). This CDR3 contains 14 residues.

This rearrangement joins TRBV5-6 to TRBJ2-1, with D perhaps matching TRBD1 or TRBD2 (7 bases each). The CDR3 consists of 13 residues. CDR1 SGHDT and CDR2 YYEEEE come from the germline V gene. V lost 4 bases, J lost 10 bases, and 15 bases lay in between. DNA for the CDR3: TGTGCCAGCAGCCTCAGGGGGGGGCCCGAGCAGTTCTTC. Translating gives CASSLRGGPEQFF.

Only a few counts were recorded for this clonotype. The chain uses TRBV11-2 and TRBJ2-5, with a tentative D call TRBD2 (5 bases). Germline V lookup: CDR1 SGHAT, CDR2 FQNNGV. The V gene lost 0 bases and the J gene lost 2 bases, with 13 bases spanning the gap. This CDR3 has 16 amino acids. The CDR3 loop reads CASSLDATTRQETQYF. CDR3 coding DNA: TGTGCCAGCAGCTTAGATGCGACTACCCGACAAGAGACCCAGTACTTC.

V usage is TRBV10-1 and J usage is TRBJ2-3; D call uncertain. Trimming removed 11 bases at V and 4 bases at J, with 19 bases between. This CDR3 comprises 14 residues. CDR1 WNHNN and CDR2 SYGVQD come from the germline V gene (reference sequence). CDR3 coding DNA: TGCGCCTCCTCCCGGGCAGAGATATCAGATACGCAGTATTTT. It translates to CASSRAEISDTQYF.

This rearrangement joins TRBV4-1 to TRBJ1-2, with 10 positions matching TRBD1. The CDR3 loop spans 15 amino acids. V shed 1 base and J 7 bases; nucleotides not matched to a gene: 6. CDR1 and CDR2 from the germline V gene are MGHRA and YSYEKL. The CDR3 DNA sequence: TGCGCCAGCAGCCAAGGGGCCGGGACAGGGGTTGGCTACACCTTC. Its protein product is CASSQGAGTGVGYTF.

The rearrangement links TRBV29-1 to TRBJ2-5; perhaps TRBD2 as D (7 bases). This CDR3 has 16 amino acids. V lost 6 bases to trimming and J lost 12 bases, with 32 bases between them. CDR1 SQVTM and CDR2 ANQGSEA come from the germline V gene. The CDR3 sequence: CSVVGEGGGPQVLEYF. The CDR3 nucleotides read TGCAGCGTCGTCGGGGAGGGTGGGGGGCCTCAGGTATTAGAGTACTTC. Full variable domain (remainder filled in from reference TRBV29-1 and TRBJ2-5): SAVISQKPSRDICQRGTSLTIQCQVDSQVTMMFWYRQQPGQSLTLIATANQGSEATYESGFVIDKFPISRPNLTFSTLTVSNMSPEDSSIYLCSVVGEGGGPQVLEYFGPGTRLLVL.

This clonotype showed up just a few times. The chain has TRBV2 and TRBJ2-5; 12 bases match TRBD2. Germline V lookup: CDR1 SNHLY, CDR2 FYNNEI. The V gene end was trimmed by 4 bases and the J gene end by 4 bases; junction bases not matched to a gene: 7. The CDR3 consists of 16 residues. The CDR3 sequence: CASSGLAGARGETQYF. Here the CDR3 DNA reads TGTGCCAGCAGTGGACTAGCGGGGGCGAGGGGAGAGACCCAGTACTTC. Looking up the rest from reference TRBV2 and TRBJ2-5 gives the full variable domain: EPEVTQTPSHQVTQMGQEVILRCVPISNHLYFYWYRQILGQKVEFLVSFYNNEISEKSEIFDDQFSVERPDGSNFTLKIRSTKLEDSAMYFCASSGLAGARGETQYFGPGTRLLVL.

The chain joins TRBV4-2 to TRBJ2-4; no clear D. Trimming pared 4 bases from V and 0 bases from J, leaving 13 bases between. Germline V CDR1 and CDR2: LGHNA, YNFKEQ. This CDR3 is built from 16 residues. The CDR3 DNA sequence: TGTGCCAGCAGCCCCGGCGTCTTATTAGCCAAAAACATTCAGTACTTC. Its translation is CASSPGVLLAKNIQYF.

There are a few counts of this clonotype. The chain has TRBV5-1 and TRBJ2-3; D gene uncertain. The V gene lost 2 bases and the J gene lost 2 bases, with 9 bases spanning the gap. CDR3 length: 14 residues. CDR1 is SGHRS and CDR2 is YFSETQ in the germline V gene. In nucleotides, the CDR3 is TGCGCCAGCAGCTTAGTCCTCCCCACAGATACGCAGTATTTT. The encoded protein is CASSLVLPTDTQYF.